A selection of T cell receptor beta chains follows, all from one sample in a study of cytomegalovirus exposure and HLA in healthy donors. Sequenced by immunoSEQ multiplex PCR; TCRdb stores in-frame clones only, minus some. The sample includes about 160,000 clones, 79% of them seen just once. The sample comprised PBMCs. These receptors were collected from a man aged 45 to 65 in good health and CMV-seropositive. Each CDR3 is given with its conserved first and last residue. Each record gives: V gene, D gene, clone size, CDR3 length, J gene, CDR3 DNA, CDR3 protein. The D gene is left open where the match is weak. Size values are once, few and many counts, or a class for expanded clones, and some rows have none.

TRBV5-4	TRBD2	NA	16	TRBJ2-7	TGTGCCAGCAGCTTGGGGACTAGCGGGCCCAAGGGGGAGCAGTACTTC	CASSLGTSGPKGEQYF
TRBV7-2	TRBD2	few	14	TRBJ2-5	TGTGCCAGCAGCCTCCTTAGCGGGGGTACCACCCAGTACTTC	CASSLLSGGTTQYF
TRBV2	NA	NA	14	TRBJ1-1	TGTGCCAGCAGTGAAGCCCGAGGGCACACTGAAGCTCTCTTT	CASSEARGHTEALF
TRBV10-1	TRBD1	NA	13	TRBJ2-7	TGCGCCAGCAGTAGGACAGGGAGCAACGAGCAGTACTTC	CASSRTGSNEQYF
TRBV19	TRBD1	few	15	TRBJ1-2	TGTGCCAGCGGGGACAGGGGAGAGATCCTCTATGGCTACACCTTC	CASGDRGEILYGYTF
TRBV28	NA	NA	18	TRBJ2-6	TGTGCCAGCAGTCATCGTCTGGGAGCTAACTCTGGGGCCAACGTCCTGACTTTC	CASSHRLGANSGANVLTF
TRBV5-1	TRBD2	NA	14	TRBJ2-7	TGCGCCAGCAGCTTGGAACTAGCGGGAAACGAGCAGTACTTC	CASSLELAGNEQYF
TRBV19	TRBD1	once	14	TRBJ1-1	TGTGCCAGTAGTTTATTAGGGGGCGGCACTGAAGCTTTCTTT	CASSLLGGGTEAFF
TRBV9	NA	NA	15	TRBJ2-1	TGTGCCAGCAGCGCGCAGGGGAGCTCCTACAATGAGCAGTTCTTC	CASSAQGSSYNEQFF
TRBV29-1	TRBD1	once	14	TRBJ1-2	TGCAGCGTACCTCGGGACAGTCTTATCTATGGCTACACCTTC	CSVPRDSLIYGYTF
TRBV7-8	TRBD2	NA	14	TRBJ2-5	TGTGCCAGCAGCTTAACCCAGGGAGGGGAGGCCCAGTACTTC	CASSLTQGGEAQYF
TRBV5-5	TRBD2	NA	15	TRBJ2-5	TGTGCCAGCAGCTTAGAGGGGACTAGCGAAGAGACCCAGTACTTC	CASSLEGTSEETQYF
TRBV5-1	NA	NA	14	TRBJ2-2	TGCGCCAGCAGCCCCCGGGGAAACACCGGGGAGCTGTTTTTT	CASSPRGNTGELFF
TRBV6-1	TRBD2	NA	13	TRBJ2-5	TGTGCCAGCAGGATAGCGGGACAAGAGACCCAGTACTTC	CASRIAGQETQYF
TRBV5-1	TRBD2	NA	15	TRBJ2-7	TGCGCCAGCAGCCCCGGACTAGCGGGAGTCAACGAGCAGTACTTC	CASSPGLAGVNEQYF
TRBV2	TRBD2	NA	12	TRBJ2-7	TGTGCCAGCAGTGAAGGCACTAGCGGGCTGTACTTC	CASSEGTSGLYF
TRBV5-1	NA	NA	13	TRBJ1-2	TGCGCCAGCAGCTTCGGAGGGCCCGGTGGCTACACCTTC	CASSFGGPGGYTF
TRBV6-6	NA	NA	12	TRBJ2-4	TGTGCCAGCAGGGGGCCTGAAAACATTCAGTACTTC	CASRGPENIQYF
TRBV27	NA	NA	16	TRBJ2-3	TGTGCCAGCAGCCGCTTGCCAAGCGGATCCACAGATACGCAGTATTTT	CASSRLPSGSTDTQYF
TRBV28	NA	NA	17	TRBJ2-3	TGTGCCAGCAGTTTCTCCTCTACAGGGTTGGTTACAGATACGCAGTATTTT	CASSFSSTGLVTDTQYF
TRBV6-5	NA	NA	16	TRBJ1-2	TGTGCCAGCAGTTACAACCCGGGAAACTCGCGCTATGGCTACACCTTC	CASSYNPGNSRYGYTF
TRBV4-1	TRBD2	NA	18	TRBJ2-5	TGCGCCAGCAGCCAAGGGACTAGCGGGAGGCCCGGATTAGAGACCCAGTACTTC	CASSQGTSGRPGLETQYF
TRBV11-2	TRBD2	NA	15	TRBJ2-1	TGTGCCAGCAGCTTCTCGCCTAGCGGGAACTTTGAGCAGTTCTTC	CASSFSPSGNFEQFF
TRBV5-1	TRBD2	NA	16	TRBJ2-6	TGCGCCAGCAGCTTGGGCGGGGGGGATGGGGCCAACGTCCTGACTTTC	CASSLGGGDGANVLTF
TRBV29-1	TRBD1	NA	15	TRBJ2-5	TGCAGCGCCCTTCGAGGGGGCCAACCTAGGGAGACCCAGTACTTC	CSALRGGQPRETQYF
TRBV7-9	TRBD1	NA	11	TRBJ1-2	TGTTCCACAGGACAGGGGTACGGCTACACCTTC	CSTGQGYGYTF
TRBV13	TRBD2	NA	14	TRBJ2-7	TGTGCCAGCGGCCTAGCGGGAGGCAACTACGAGCAGTACTTC	CASGLAGGNYEQYF
TRBV19	NA	NA	14	TRBJ1-5	TGTGCCAGTAGTTTTAGACAGGCCGATCAGCCCCAGCATTTT	CASSFRQADQPQHF
TRBV5-1	TRBD1	NA	15	TRBJ1-6	TGCGCCAGCAGCCAAACCGGGACAGGGGAGGTACCCCTCCACTTT	CASSQTGTGEVPLHF
TRBV28	NA	NA	12	TRBJ2-5	TGTGCCAGCAGTTTTTCCCTAGCGCCCCAGTACTTC	CASSFSLAPQYF
TRBV5-1	NA	NA	15	TRBJ1-2	TGCGCCAGCAGCTTGGCCGGGGGTGTTGACTATGGCTACACCTTC	CASSLAGGVDYGYTF
TRBV6-6	TRBD2	NA	15	TRBJ2-5	TGTGCCAGTATGTCGCGGGAGATAGCGCGTGAGACCCAGTACTTC	CASMSREIARETQYF
TRBV9	NA	once	14	TRBJ1-6	TGTGCCAGCAGCGTAGCTACGGGAAATTCACCCCTCCACTTT	CASSVATGNSPLHF
TRBV6-6	TRBD1	NA	14	TRBJ2-1	TGTGCCAGCATGAGGACAGGCGCTAGGACTGAGCAGTTCTTC	CASMRTGARTEQFF
TRBV12-5	TRBD2	NA	13	TRBJ2-5	TGTGCTAGTGGAACTAGCGTCCAAGAGACCCAGTACTTC	CASGTSVQETQYF
TRBV6-6	TRBD2	NA	15	TRBJ2-7	TGTGCCAGCAGTTACTTGCGACTAGCGGGAGGCGAGCAGTACTTC	CASSYLRLAGGEQYF
TRBV20-1	NA	NA	11	TRBJ2-1	TGCAGTGCTAGGGATGGCAGGGAGCAGTTCTTC	CSARDGREQFF
TRBV4-2	NA	NA	14	TRBJ2-7	TGTGCCAGCAGCTCAAGACTAGGGGAGTCCGAGCAGTACTTC	CASSSRLGESEQYF
TRBV7-8	NA	NA	13	TRBJ1-2	TGTGCCAGCAGCTTTCCGGGGGACTATGGCTACACCTTC	CASSFPGDYGYTF
TRBV5-1	TRBD2	NA	16	TRBJ2-5	TGCGCCAGCAGCTTGGGACTAGCGGGAGCCGGAGAGACCCAGTACTTC	CASSLGLAGAGETQYF
TRBV6-1	TRBD1	NA	14	TRBJ2-7	TGTGCCAGCAGTGGACAGGGGGTATCGGACGAGCAGTACTTC	CASSGQGVSDEQYF
TRBV16	NA	few	20	TRBJ2-6	TGTGCCAGCAGCCGGATAGGCCAGGGGGGCCAATCCTCTGGGGCCAACGTCCTGACTTTC	CASSRIGQGGQSSGANVLTF
TRBV11-3	TRBD2	NA	13	TRBJ2-5	TGTGCCAGCAGCCCAGGACTAGCGGGAGCTCAGTACTTC	CASSPGLAGAQYF
TRBV5-4	TRBD1	few	15	TRBJ2-1	TGTGCCAGCAGCTTTCCCGGGACAGGGTCCAATGAGCAGTTCTTC	CASSFPGTGSNEQFF
TRBV6-5	TRBD1	NA	13	TRBJ1-4	TGTGCCAGCAGTGCTAACAGGGGCGAAAAACTGTTTTTT	CASSANRGEKLFF
TRBV10-3	TRBD1	NA	14	TRBJ2-2	TGTGCCATCCGCGGACAGGGGGAAACCGGGGAGCTGTTTTTT	CAIRGQGETGELFF
TRBV6-6	TRBD1	few	14	TRBJ2-7	TGTGCCAGCAGTTACCGGGACAGGGACGACGAGCAGTACTTC	CASSYRDRDDEQYF
TRBV7-8	TRBD1	NA	13	TRBJ1-6	TGTGCCGGCAGCCGGGACAGAAATTCACCCCTCCACTTT	CAGSRDRNSPLHF
TRBV15	NA	NA	15	TRBJ2-2	TGTGCCACCAGCATAGACAGGCCGAACACCGGGGAGCTGTTTTTT	CATSIDRPNTGELFF
TRBV13	NA	NA	14	TRBJ2-4	TGTGCCAGCAGGACCCAGGGAGCCAAAAACATTCAGTACTTC	CASRTQGAKNIQYF
TRBV12-2	NA	few	16	TRBJ1-6	TGTGCAAGTCGTCTCTGTTGGAGCTCCTATAATTCACCCCTCCACTTT	CASRLCWSSYNSPLHF
TRBV6-5	TRBD2	NA	15	TRBJ2-7	TGTGCCAGCAAACCACGGACTAGCGGGAGCAACGAGCAGTACTTC	CASKPRTSGSNEQYF